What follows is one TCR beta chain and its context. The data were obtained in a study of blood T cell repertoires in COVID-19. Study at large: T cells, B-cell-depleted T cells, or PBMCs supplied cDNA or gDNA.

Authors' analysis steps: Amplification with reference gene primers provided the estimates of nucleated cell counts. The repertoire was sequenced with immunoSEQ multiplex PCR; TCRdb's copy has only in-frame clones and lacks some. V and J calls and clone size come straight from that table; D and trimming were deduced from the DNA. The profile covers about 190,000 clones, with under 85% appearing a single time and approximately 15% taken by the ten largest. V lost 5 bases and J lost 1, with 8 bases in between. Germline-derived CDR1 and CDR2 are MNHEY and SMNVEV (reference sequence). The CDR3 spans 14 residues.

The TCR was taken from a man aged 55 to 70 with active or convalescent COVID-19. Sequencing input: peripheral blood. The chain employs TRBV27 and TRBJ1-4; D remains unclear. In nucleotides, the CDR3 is TGTGCCAGCAGTCGGGCGGGAACTAATGAAAAACTGTTTTTT. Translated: CASSRAGTNEKLFF.